The 15 T cell receptor beta chains reported below all come from one sample, sequenced in a study of kidney transplant recipient with SARS-CoV-2 infection. TCRdb reprocessed the reads via MiXCR and lists one record per CDR3 protein. The sample yields roughly 250,000 distinct CDR3 sequences, 29% seen once. The sample in question was a blood sample, obtained at baseline and on day 111 from a kidney transplant recipient. The receptors were sampled from a male patient aged 25 to 39 who had COVID-19 and was a kidney transplant recipient. The graft donor may be the source of some T cells.

This clonotype was recorded many times. CDR3 sequence (DNA): TGCAGCGTTGTATTAACCCGACAGGACTCTAATGAAAAACTGTTTTTT. Its protein is CSVVLTRQDSNEKLFF. The V and J genes are TRBV29-1 and TRBJ1-4; tentative D call: TRBD1 (6 bases). The germline gives CDR1 SQVTM, CDR2 ANQGSEA. The CDR3 length is 16 residues. V lost 4 bases and J 3 bases, leaving 18 bases between the germline ends.

As concerns this clonotype: One end of the junction is discordant with germline, which a read error may explain. The rearrangement uses TRBV27 and TRBJ1-2, with 9 bases fitting TRBD1. There are 12 residues in the CDR3. Per germline, CDR1 MNHEY and CDR2 SMNVEV (reference sequence). This chain's CDR3 is CTSSRTGDGYTF. In nucleotides, the CDR3 is TGTACCAGCAGTAGGACAGGGGATGGCTACACCTTC.

This clonotype showed up many times. The V and J genes are TRBV20-1 and TRBJ1-2; D unresolved. The CDR3 consists of 16 residues. The ends were cut back, 5 bases at V and 4 bases at J, with 23 bases in the middle. The germline gives CDR1 DFQATT, CDR2 SNEGSKA (reference sequence). CDR3 nucleotides: TGCAGTGCTCTGACGGTGCTGTTTCGAAAGACCTATGGCTACACCTTC. It is translated as CSALTVLFRKTYGYTF.

To note about this clonotype: A read error is possible here, since a much larger clone lies one base away. J is TRBJ1-2 and V is TRBV12-3 or TRBV12-4; maybe TRBD1 (5 bases). V lost 5 bases and J lost 4, with 23 bases in between. This CDR3 has 17 amino acids. CDR3 bases: TGTGCCAGCAGTGGACACACCAGCCTCCGAAAGACCTATGGCTACACCTTC. As protein: CASSGHTSLRKTYGYTF.

This clonotype was detected many times. CDR3 in amino acids: CASSRRDEQFF. In nucleotides, the CDR3 is TGTGCCAGCAGTAGGCGGGATGAGCAGTTCTTC. The chain is built from TRBV6-6 and TRBJ2-1; possible D gene TRBD2, 5 bases. Looked up from germline, CDR1 is MNHNY and CDR2 is SVGAGI (reference sequence). The CDR3 extends over 11 amino acids. V was clipped by 5 bases and J by 8 bases, with 7 bases between them.

As to this clonotype: A much larger clonotype is one base distant, so this may be a read error. The chain combines TRBV6-6 with TRBJ1-2; D gene ambiguous. This CDR3 comprises 11 residues. Germline lookup yields CDR1 MNHNY and CDR2 SVGAGI (reference sequence). The DNA for the CDR3 is TGTGCTACATTGAGGGCGGACCGGTACGCCTTC. Protein: CATLRADRYAF.

This clonotype has ten or more counts. The chain joins TRBV6-5 to TRBJ2-3; D may be TRBD2 (5 bases). The CDR3 is 15 residues long. Trimming took off 0 bases at V and 7 bases at J, with 14 bases between the two ends. CDR1 MNHEY and CDR2 SVGAGI come from the germline V gene. CDR3: CASSYSWSSGNTQYF. In DNA form, the CDR3 reads TGTGCCAGCAGTTACTCGTGGAGCAGCGGAAATACGCAGTATTTT.

This clonotype was observed at least ten times. The chain combines TRBV25-1 with TRBJ1-1; D is ambiguous. The V gene lost 7 bases and the J gene lost 0 bases, with 9 bases spanning the gap. Germline loops: CDR1 MGHDK, CDR2 SYGVNS. CDR3 length: 13 residues. CDR3 in DNA: TGTGCCAGCATGAGGGCGTTGAACACTGAAGCTTTCTTT. Residues: CASMRALNTEAFF. The full variable domain, its missing parts supplied by reference TRBV25-1 and TRBJ1-1, is EADIYQTPRYLVIGTGKKITLECSQTMGHDKMYWYQQDPGMELHLIHYSYGVNSTEKGDLSSESTVSRIRTEHFPLTLESARPSHTSQYLCASMRALNTEAFFGQGTRLTVV.

Worth noting for this clonotype: This could be a read error, since a much larger clone is one nucleotide away. V usage is TRBV7-6 and J usage is TRBJ1-2, with no clear D. Trimming pared 5 bases from V and 4 bases from J, leaving 23 bases between. This CDR3 has 17 amino acids. Germline V lookup: CDR1 SGHVS, CDR2 FNYEAQ. CDR3 in DNA: TGTGCCAGCAGCAAGTATCATGAATCTCGAAAGACCTATGGCTACACCTTC. This codes for CASSKYHESRKTYGYTF.

Points on this clonotype: One base away lies a much larger clone, so this may be a sequencing read error. This likely comes from a read error, as the CDR3 has no conserved phenylalanine or tryptophan at its end. V is TRBV6-1 and J is TRBJ1-2; D unclear. Trimming cost V 3 bases and J 4 bases, with 9 bases left between them. The CDR3 is made up of 13 amino acids. Germline loops: CDR1 MNHNS, CDR2 SASEGT. As DNA, the CDR3 is TGTGCCAGCAGTGACAGTGGACTCTATGGCTACACCGTC. Its protein is CASSDSGLYGYTV.

This clonotype was observed at least ten times. The CDR3 loop is CAISEAGGESPLHF. As DNA, the CDR3 is TGTGCCATCAGTGAGGCGGGAGGCGAATCACCCCTCCACTTT. The chain couples TRBV10-3 to TRBJ1-6; D remains unclear. Germline V CDR1 and CDR2: ENHRY, SYGVKD. This CDR3 is 14 amino acids long. V was pared by 2 bases and J by 10 bases, with 12 bases between.

This clonotype was seen at least ten times. The V gene is TRBV27, the J gene TRBJ2-2; D is ambiguous. This CDR3 region has 13 residues. The germline CDR1 and CDR2 sequences are MNHEY and SMNVEV (reference sequence). Trimming stripped 2 bases from V and 6 bases from J, with 7 bases between. The CDR3 loop is CASSLNRAGELFF. Here the CDR3 DNA reads TGTGCCAGCAGTTTAAATAGGGCCGGGGAGCTGTTTTTT.

This clonotype was observed a single time. A much larger clone lies a single base off, so this may be a read error. The V and J genes are TRBV9 and TRBJ1-2; D gene ambiguous. Germline V gene lookup returns CDR1 SGDLS and CDR2 YYNGEE. The CDR3 runs to 16 residues. V was trimmed by 7 bases and J by 4 bases, leaving 23 bases between them. The CDR3 spells CASGIPYSRKTYGYTF. CDR3 nucleotides: TGTGCCAGCGGAATACCGTACTCAAGAAAGACCTATGGCTACACCTTC.

This clonotype has at least ten counts. The chain employs TRBV5-3 and TRBJ1-2; unclear D gene. TRBV5-3 is designated an ORF whose function remains uncertain. The V end lost 7 bases, the J end lost 4 bases, and 23 bases lay between the germline ends. The CDR3 is 16 amino acids. The CDR3, as DNA: TGTGCCAGACAAGACCAAGTGGTGAGAAAGACCTATGGCTACACCTTC. It translates to CARQDQVVRKTYGYTF.

To note about this clonotype: This could be a read error, since a much larger clone is one nucleotide away. The chain uses TRBV5-1 and TRBJ1-1; D is undetermined. CDR3 length equals 12 residues. Germline loops: CDR1 SGHRS, CDR2 YFSETQ. The CDR3 reads CASSSTSYQASF. The CDR3 bases are TGCGCCAGCAGCTCAACCAGTTATCAAGCTTCCTTT.